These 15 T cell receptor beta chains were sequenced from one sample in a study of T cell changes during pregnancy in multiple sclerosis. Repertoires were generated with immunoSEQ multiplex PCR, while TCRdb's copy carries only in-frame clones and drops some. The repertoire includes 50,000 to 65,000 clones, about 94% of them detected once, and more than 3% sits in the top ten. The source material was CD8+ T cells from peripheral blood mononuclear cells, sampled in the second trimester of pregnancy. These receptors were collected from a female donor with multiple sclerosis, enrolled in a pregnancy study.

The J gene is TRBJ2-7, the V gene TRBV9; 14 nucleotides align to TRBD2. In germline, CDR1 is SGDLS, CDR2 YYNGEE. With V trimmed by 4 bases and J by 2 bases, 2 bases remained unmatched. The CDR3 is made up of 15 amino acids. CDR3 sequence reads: CASSTGLAGAYEQYF. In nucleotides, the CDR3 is TGTGCCAGCAGCACGGGACTAGCGGGGGCCTACGAGCAGTACTTC.

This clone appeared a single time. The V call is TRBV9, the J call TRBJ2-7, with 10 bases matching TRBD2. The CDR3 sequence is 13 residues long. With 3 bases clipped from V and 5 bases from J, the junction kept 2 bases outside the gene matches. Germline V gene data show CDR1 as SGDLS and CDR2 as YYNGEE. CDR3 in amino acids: CASSGTSGNEQYF. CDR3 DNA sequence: TGTGCCAGCAGCGGGACTAGCGGAAACGAGCAGTACTTC.

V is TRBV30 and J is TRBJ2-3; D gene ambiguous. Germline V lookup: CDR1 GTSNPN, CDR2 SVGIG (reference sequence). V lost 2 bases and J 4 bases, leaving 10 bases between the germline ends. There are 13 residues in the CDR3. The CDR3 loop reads CAWSKHASDTQYF. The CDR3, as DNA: TGTGCCTGGAGTAAGCATGCGTCAGATACGCAGTATTTT.

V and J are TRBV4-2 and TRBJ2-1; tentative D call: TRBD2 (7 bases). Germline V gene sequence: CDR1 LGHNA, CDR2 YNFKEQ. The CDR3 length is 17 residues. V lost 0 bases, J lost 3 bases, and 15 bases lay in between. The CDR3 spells CASSQDGGASGYNEQFF. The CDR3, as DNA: TGTGCCAGCAGCCAAGATGGGGGGGCTAGCGGCTACAATGAGCAGTTCTTC.

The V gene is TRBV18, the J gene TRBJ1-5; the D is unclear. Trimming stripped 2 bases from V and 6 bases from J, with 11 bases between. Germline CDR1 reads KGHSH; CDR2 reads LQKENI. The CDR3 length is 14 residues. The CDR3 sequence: CASSPGGSGQPQHF. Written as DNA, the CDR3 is TGTGCCAGCTCACCAGGAGGTAGTGGTCAGCCCCAGCATTTT.

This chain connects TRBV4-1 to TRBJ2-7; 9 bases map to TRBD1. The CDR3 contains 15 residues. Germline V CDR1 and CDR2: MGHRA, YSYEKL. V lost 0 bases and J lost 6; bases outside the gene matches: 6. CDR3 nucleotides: TGCGCCAGCAGCCAAGATGCTCCGACAGGGGGCGAGCAGTACTTC. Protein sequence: CASSQDAPTGGEQYF.

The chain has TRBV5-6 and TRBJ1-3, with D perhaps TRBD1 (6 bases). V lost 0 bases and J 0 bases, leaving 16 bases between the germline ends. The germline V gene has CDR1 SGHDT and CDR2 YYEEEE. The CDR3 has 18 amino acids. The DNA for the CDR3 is TGTGCCAGCAGCTTGGCCACAGGGCTATCGAACTCTGGAAACACCATATATTTT. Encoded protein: CASSLATGLSNSGNTIYF.

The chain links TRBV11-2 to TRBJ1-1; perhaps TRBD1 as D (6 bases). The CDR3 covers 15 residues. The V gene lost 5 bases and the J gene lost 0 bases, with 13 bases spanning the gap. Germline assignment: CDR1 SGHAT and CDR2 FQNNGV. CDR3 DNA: TGTGCCAGCAGCCTAATGCAGGGGTTGAACACTGAAGCTTTCTTT. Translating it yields CASSLMQGLNTEAFF.

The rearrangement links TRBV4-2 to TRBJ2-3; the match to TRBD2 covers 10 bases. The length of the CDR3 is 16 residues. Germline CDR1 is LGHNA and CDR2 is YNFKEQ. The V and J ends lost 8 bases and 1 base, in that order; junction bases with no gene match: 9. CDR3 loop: CASRKSGTSGTDTQYF. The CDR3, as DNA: TGTGCCAGCCGCAAGTCCGGGACTAGCGGCACAGATACGCAGTATTTT.

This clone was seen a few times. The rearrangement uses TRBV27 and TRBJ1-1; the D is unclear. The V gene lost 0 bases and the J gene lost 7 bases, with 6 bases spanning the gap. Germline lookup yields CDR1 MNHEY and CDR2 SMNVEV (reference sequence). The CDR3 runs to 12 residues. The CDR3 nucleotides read TGTGCCAGCAGTTTATCGCGGGGTGAAGCTTTCTTT. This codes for CASSLSRGEAFF.

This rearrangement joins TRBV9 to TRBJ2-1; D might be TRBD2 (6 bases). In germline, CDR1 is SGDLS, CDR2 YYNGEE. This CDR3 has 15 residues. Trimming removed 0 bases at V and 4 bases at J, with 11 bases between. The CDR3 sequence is CASSVVSSAYNEQFF. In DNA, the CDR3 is TGTGCCAGCAGCGTAGTCTCTAGCGCTTACAATGAGCAGTTCTTC.

CDR3 loop: CASSLGSRGSPNEQFF. CDR3 bases: TGTGCCAGCAGCTTAGGCTCTCGCGGGAGCCCTAATGAGCAGTTCTTC. The chain employs TRBV13 and TRBJ2-1; 7 bases are a match to TRBD2. Germline trimming cut 0 bases from V and 7 bases from J; bases unmatched to any gene: 9. The length of the CDR3 is 16 residues. Germline V gene sequence: CDR1 PRHDT, CDR2 FYEKMQ (reference sequence).

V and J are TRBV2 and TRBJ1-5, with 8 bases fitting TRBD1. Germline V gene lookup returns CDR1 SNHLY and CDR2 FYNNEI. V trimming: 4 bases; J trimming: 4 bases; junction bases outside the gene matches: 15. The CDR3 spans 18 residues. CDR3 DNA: TGTGCCAGCAGTGGTCCCGGACAGGGCGCCTCAGGAAATCAGCCCCAGCATTTT. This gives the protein CASSGPGQGASGNQPQHF.

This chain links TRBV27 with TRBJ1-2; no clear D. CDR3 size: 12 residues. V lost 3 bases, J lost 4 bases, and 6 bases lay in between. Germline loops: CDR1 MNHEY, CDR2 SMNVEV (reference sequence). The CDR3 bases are TGTGCCAGCAGTTTGAGAGTCTATGGCTACACCTTC. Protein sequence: CASSLRVYGYTF.

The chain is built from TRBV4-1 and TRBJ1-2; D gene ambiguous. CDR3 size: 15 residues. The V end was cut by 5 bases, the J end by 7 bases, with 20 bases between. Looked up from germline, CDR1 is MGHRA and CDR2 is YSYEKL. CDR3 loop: CASSGVRTPSTGYTF. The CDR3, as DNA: TGCGCCAGCAGCGGAGTGCGGACTCCCTCAACTGGCTACACCTTC.